Listed below are T cell receptor beta chains from one sample, sequenced in a study of blood T cell repertoires in COVID-19. Only in-frame clones appear in the TCRdb table, and some are missing; sequencing was by immunoSEQ multiplex PCR. The sample consists of fewer than 500,000 clones, 80% to 90% of them appearing once. Material for sequencing was PBMCs or T cells enriched from blood (not recorded which). These receptors originate from a man between 25 and 39 years old who had recovered from COVID-19. Each CDR3 is given with its conserved first and last residue. A D gene is named only where the DNA matches it firmly. Expanded clones get a size class; other rows say once, few or many, or leave the size out.

j_gene: TRBJ1-1; d_gene: TRBD1; abundance: .; v_gene: TRBV18; CDR3nt: TGTGCCAGCTCACCACCAAACAGGCCCACAGGGGACGCTTTCTTT; CDR3aa: CASSPPNRPTGDAFF
j_gene: TRBJ1-2; d_gene: .; abundance: .; v_gene: TRBV5-4; CDR3nt: TGTGCCAGCAGTTTCTATCCCGGGGGTAGCGACTATGGCTACACCTTC; CDR3aa: CASSFYPGGSDYGYTF
j_gene: TRBJ2-2; d_gene: TRBD1; abundance: once; v_gene: TRBV24-1; CDR3nt: TGTGCCACCAGTGAGTCCCCGGGACAGGCTGTTTTAGGGGACTTCACCGGGGAGCTGTTTTTT; CDR3aa: CATSESPGQAVLGDFTGELFF
j_gene: TRBJ2-1; d_gene: TRBD2; abundance: .; v_gene: TRBV3-1/TRBV3-2; CDR3nt: TGTGCCAGCAGCCAATCCACTAGCGGCCATTACAATGAGCAGTTCTTC; CDR3aa: CASSQSTSGHYNEQFF
j_gene: TRBJ2-1; d_gene: .; abundance: .; v_gene: TRBV7-2; CDR3nt: TGTGCCAGCAGCTACTTCCCGACAGCGGGCAATGAGCAGTTCTTC; CDR3aa: CASSYFPTAGNEQFF
j_gene: TRBJ2-7; d_gene: .; abundance: few; v_gene: TRBV7-9; CDR3nt: TGTGCCAGCAGCCTACAGGATCATCGCTACGAGCAGTACTTC; CDR3aa: CASSLQDHRYEQYF
j_gene: TRBJ2-7; d_gene: .; abundance: .; v_gene: TRBV28; CDR3nt: TGTGCCAGCAGGAGGGCAGGGGCGGCCTACGAGCAGTACTTC; CDR3aa: CASRRAGAAYEQYF
j_gene: TRBJ1-5; d_gene: .; abundance: once; v_gene: TRBV7-9; CDR3nt: TGTGCCAGCAGCTTAAAAGGGGATCAGCCCCAGCATTTT; CDR3aa: CASSLKGDQPQHF
j_gene: TRBJ1-4; d_gene: .; abundance: .; v_gene: TRBV6-4; CDR3nt: TGTGCCAGCGTTGCCCCACGGACTCCATTGGGTGAAAAACTGTTTTTT; CDR3aa: CASVAPRTPLGEKLFF
j_gene: TRBJ1-1; d_gene: TRBD1; abundance: .; v_gene: TRBV3-1/TRBV3-2; CDR3nt: TGTGCCAGCAGCCAAGGGACAGGTGTAAACACTGAAGCTTTCTTT; CDR3aa: CASSQGTGVNTEAFF
j_gene: TRBJ1-3; d_gene: TRBD1; abundance: .; v_gene: TRBV12-5; CDR3nt: TGTGCTAGTGGTTTGCGACAGGGGGCTTTTTCTGGAAACACCATATATTTT; CDR3aa: CASGLRQGAFSGNTIYF
j_gene: TRBJ1-3; d_gene: .; abundance: .; v_gene: TRBV10-2; CDR3nt: TGCGCCAGCAAGATGGCAGGCCACTCTGGAAACACCATATATTTT; CDR3aa: CASKMAGHSGNTIYF
j_gene: TRBJ1-1; d_gene: TRBD1; abundance: .; v_gene: TRBV11-2; CDR3nt: TGTGCCAGCAGGACAGGGGGCGGACGAACTGAAGCTTTCTTT; CDR3aa: CASRTGGGRTEAFF
j_gene: TRBJ1-4; d_gene: .; abundance: .; v_gene: TRBV7-9; CDR3nt: TGTGCCAGCAGCTTGACAGGAGGAAATGAAAAACTGTTTTTT; CDR3aa: CASSLTGGNEKLFF